The rows below give T cell receptor beta chains drawn from one sample of a study of blood T cell repertoires in COVID-19. Sequencing used immunoSEQ multiplex PCR; TCRdb keeps in-frame clones, though not all of them. The sample holds around 23,000 clones; about four fifths are singletons and the top ten take approximately 7%. Sequenced sample: peripheral blood. These receptors originate from a human donor in a cohort sampled during active COVID-19. Both conserved end residues are part of each CDR3.

V,CDR3
TRBV6-1,CASSEHGLSTGELFF
TRBV5-1,CASSRGTGRNSPLHF
TRBV7-2,CASSRTPRSGELFF
TRBV6-2/TRBV6-3,CASSLGQAATNEKLFF
TRBV5-1,CASSLSGGNEKLFF
TRBV5-5,CASSLNGGKGETQYF
TRBV5-1,CASSLERGRLDGELFF
TRBV11-2,CASSLRRRETQYF
TRBV29-1,CSVGVERARYF
TRBV3-1/TRBV3-2,CASSQEDRPLGYTF
TRBV3-1/TRBV3-2,CASSLSTGRGPGNTIYF
TRBV6-5,CASSSDRINQPQHF
TRBV20-1,CSAGDRGRTNEKLFF
TRBV5-4,CASNRKGKYEQYF
TRBV3-1/TRBV3-2,CASSQGSGSNQPQHF
TRBV14,CASSQELTDTQYF
TRBV19,CASSAGTGGDYGYTF
TRBV4-2,CASSQDGGSVEQFF
TRBV5-1,CASSLGTRSSNQPQHF